This TCR beta chain was observed in a study of blood T cell repertoires in COVID-19. TCRdb's table, derived via immunoSEQ multiplex PCR, lists solely in-frame clones and lacks some. Here the sample spans under 300,000 clones, approximately 91% being singletons. Participants spanned ages about 18 to 89 years and resided in about two dozen US areas. Trimming at V came to 0 bases and at J to 4 bases, leaving 7 bases not matched to a gene. The CDR3 covers 17 residues. Germline V gene sequence: CDR1 LGHDT, CDR2 YNNKEL (reference sequence). The TCR comes from a middle-aged woman with acute COVID-19. V usage is TRBV3-1 (or the pseudogene TRBV3-2) and J usage is TRBJ2-4, with 9 nucleotides matching TRBD2. Sequencing was performed on PBMCs or T cells enriched from blood (not recorded which). In DNA form, the CDR3 reads TGTGCCAGCAGCCAAGATGCGGCGGGGGGGCCGAAAAACATTCAGTACTTC. It encodes CASSQDAAGGPKNIQYF.